The T cell receptor beta chain under discussion was sequenced for a study of blood T cell repertoires in COVID-19. For the study at large: Italy, Spain and the United States were the sources of the convalescent and acute COVID-19 samples.

How the authors handled the data: Amplification from reference gene primers served as the basis for estimated nucleated cell counts. TCRdb's table, derived via immunoSEQ multiplex PCR, lists solely in-frame clones and lacks some. That table is the source of V, J and clone size, and D and trimming were worked out from the DNA. The table includes some 150,000 clones, 84% detected once. This CDR3 has 15 residues. Trimming stripped 4 bases from V and 5 bases from J, with 18 bases between. Germline V lookup: CDR1 SGHDN, CDR2 FVKESK. The material sequenced was peripheral blood. The receptor's source is a man aged 70-80 years with acute or convalescent COVID-19. J is TRBJ2-7 and V is TRBV14; perhaps TRBD1 as D (6 bases). The CDR3 DNA reads TGTGCCAGCAGCCCCTATCTCACAGGGTCCCACGAGCAGTACTTC. Translated: CASSPYLTGSHEQYF.